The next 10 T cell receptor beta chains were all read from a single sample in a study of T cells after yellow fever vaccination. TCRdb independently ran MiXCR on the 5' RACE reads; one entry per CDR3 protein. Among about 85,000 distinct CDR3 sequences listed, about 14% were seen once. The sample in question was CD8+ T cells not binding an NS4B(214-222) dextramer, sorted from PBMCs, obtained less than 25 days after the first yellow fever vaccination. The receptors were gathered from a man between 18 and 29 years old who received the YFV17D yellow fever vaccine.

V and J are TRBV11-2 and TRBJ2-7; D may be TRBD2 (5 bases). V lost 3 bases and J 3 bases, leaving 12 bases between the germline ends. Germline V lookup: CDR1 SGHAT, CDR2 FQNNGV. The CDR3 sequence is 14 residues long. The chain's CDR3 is CASSFGSSGYEQYF. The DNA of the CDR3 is TGTGCCAGCAGCTTTGGGAGTAGTGGCTACGAGCAGTACTTC.

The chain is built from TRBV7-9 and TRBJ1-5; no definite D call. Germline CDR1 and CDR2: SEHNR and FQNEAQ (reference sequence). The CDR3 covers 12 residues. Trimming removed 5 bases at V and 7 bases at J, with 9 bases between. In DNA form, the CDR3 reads TGTGCCAGCAGCCCCGACGGCCAGCCCCAGCATTTT. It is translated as CASSPDGQPQHF.

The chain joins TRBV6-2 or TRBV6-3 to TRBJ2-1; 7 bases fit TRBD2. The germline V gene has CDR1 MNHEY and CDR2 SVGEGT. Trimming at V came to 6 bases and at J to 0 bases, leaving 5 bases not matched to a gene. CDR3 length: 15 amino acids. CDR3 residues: CASSQASGSYNEQFF. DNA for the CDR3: TGTGCCAGCAGCCAAGCTAGCGGCTCCTACAATGAGCAGTTCTTC.

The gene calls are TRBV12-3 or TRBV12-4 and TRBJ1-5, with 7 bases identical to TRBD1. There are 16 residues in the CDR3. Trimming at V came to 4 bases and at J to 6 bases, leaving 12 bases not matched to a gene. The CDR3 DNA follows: TGTGCCAGCAGTTCACCGACAGGGAGGAGTCGTCAGCCCCAGCATTTT. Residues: CASSSPTGRSRQPQHF.

The CDR3 DNA follows: TGTGCCAGCAGTTATACCTCCTACAATGAGCAGTTCTTC. It is translated as CASSYTSYNEQFF. The chain joins TRBV27 to TRBJ2-1; no clear D. From germline, CDR1 is MNHEY and CDR2 SMNVEV (reference sequence). The CDR3 totals 13 residues. Between the trimmed V and J ends, which lost 4 bases and 0 bases, there was a span of 4 bases.

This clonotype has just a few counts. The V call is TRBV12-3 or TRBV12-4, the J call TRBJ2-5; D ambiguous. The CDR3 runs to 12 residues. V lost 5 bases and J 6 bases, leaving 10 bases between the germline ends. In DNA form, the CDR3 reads TGTGCCAGCAGTCAAGGTCCCAAGACCCAGTACTTC. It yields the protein CASSQGPKTQYF.

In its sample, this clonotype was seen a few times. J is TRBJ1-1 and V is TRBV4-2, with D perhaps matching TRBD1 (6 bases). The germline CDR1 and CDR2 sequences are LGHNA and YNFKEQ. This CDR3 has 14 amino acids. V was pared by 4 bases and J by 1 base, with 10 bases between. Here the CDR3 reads CASSPRTANTEAFF. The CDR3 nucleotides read TGTGCCAGCAGCCCACGGACAGCGAACACTGAAGCTTTCTTT.

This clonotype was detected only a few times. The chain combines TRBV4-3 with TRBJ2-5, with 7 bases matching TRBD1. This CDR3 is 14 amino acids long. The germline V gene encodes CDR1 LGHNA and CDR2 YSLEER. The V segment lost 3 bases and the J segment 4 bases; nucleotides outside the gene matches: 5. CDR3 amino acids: CASSQGRQGETQYF. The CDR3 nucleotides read TGCGCCAGCAGCCAGGGGAGACAGGGAGAGACCCAGTACTTC.

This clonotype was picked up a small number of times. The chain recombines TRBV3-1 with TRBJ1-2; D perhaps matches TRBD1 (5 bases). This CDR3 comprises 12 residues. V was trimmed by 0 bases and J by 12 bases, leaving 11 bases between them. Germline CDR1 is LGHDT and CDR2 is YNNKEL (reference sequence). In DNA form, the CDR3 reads TGTGCCAGCAGCCAAGAAGGGGCCCAAAACACCTTC. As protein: CASSQEGAQNTF. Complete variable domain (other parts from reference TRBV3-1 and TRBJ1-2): DTAVSQTPKYLVTQMGNDKSIKCEQNLGHDTMYWYKQDSKKFLKIMFSYNNKELIINETVPNRFSPKSPDKAHLNLHINSLELGDSAVYFCASSQEGAQNTFGSGTRLTVV.

This chain's CDR3 is CASSLGRGSGANVLTF. CDR3 sequence (DNA): TGCGCCAGCAGCTTGGGGCGTGGGTCTGGGGCCAACGTCCTGACTTTC. The rearrangement links TRBV5-1 to TRBJ2-6; D not certain. CDR1 SGHRS and CDR2 YFSETQ come from the germline V gene. This CDR3 comprises 16 residues. V lost 0 bases and J 1 base, leaving 8 bases between the germline ends.